The present TCR beta chain was sequenced within a study of glioma-infiltrating T cells after dendritic cell vaccination. Study context: Patients received three intradermal dendritic cell vaccine injections at biweekly intervals.

TCRdb's table, derived via immunoSEQ multiplex PCR, lists solely in-frame clones and lacks some. This sample has 75,000 to 95,000 clones, with around 87% found just once. Germline V gene lookup returns CDR1 LNHNV and CDR2 YYDKDF (reference sequence). V was clipped by 5 bases and J by 0 bases, with 15 bases between them. CDR3 length: 16 residues. Documented time point: after dendritic cell vaccination, including at tumor progression/relapse. Sequencing used blood, obtained after dendritic cell vaccination. The V and J genes are TRBV15 and TRBJ2-3; D perhaps matches TRBD1 (6 bases). The TCR comes from a human donor with glioblastoma. The CDR3 protein is CATSLGPQGSTDTQYF. The CDR3 nucleotides read TGTGCCACCAGCCTAGGGCCCCAGGGGAGCACAGATACGCAGTATTTT. The full variable domain, in which reference TRBV15 and TRBJ2-3 provide the parts outside the CDR3, is DAMVIQNPRYQVTQFGKPVTLSCSQTLNHNVMYWYQQKSSQAPKLLFHYYDKDFNNEADTPDNFQSRRPNTSFCFLDIRSPGLGDTAMYLCATSLGPQGSTDTQYFGPGTRLTVL.